Each of the 10 T cell receptor beta chains below was sequenced from the same sample in a study of molecular identifiers for immune sequencing clone quantification. TCRdb re-called the PCR reads through MiXCR, storing one row per CDR3 protein. This table holds approximately 100,000 distinct CDR3 sequences, 36% found once. Specimen: naive CD8+ T cells from blood, with Jurkat cell RNA spiked in. As for subset: FACS-sorted CD8+CD4-CCR7+CD45RA+ naive T cells. Receptor source: a human donor in good health. Some libraries in this study had Jurkat cell RNA spiked in.

For this clonotype: The junction and the germline gene differ at one end; a read error may be behind it. J is TRBJ2-1 and V is TRBV5-4; weak D call: TRBD1 (6 bases). Germline V gene data show CDR1 as SGHNT and CDR2 as YYREEE (reference sequence). This CDR3 comprises 14 residues. The CDR3 DNA reads as TGTGCCAGCAGCTATCGAGACAGGAGCGGTGGGCAGTCCTTC. Its protein is CASSYRDRSGGQSF. The full variable domain, rest sourced from reference TRBV5-4 and TRBJ2-1, is ETGVTQSPTHLIKTRGQQVTLRCSSQSGHNTVSWYQQALGQGPQFIFQYYREEENGRGNFPPRFSGLQFPNYSSELNVNALELDDSALYLCASSYRDRSGGQSFGPGTRLTVL.

About this clonotype: Since a much larger clone is just one base distant, this may be a read error. In DNA, the CDR3 is TGTGCCAGCAGTTTAACAAGTCGGGATACGCGGTATTTT. It encodes CASSLTSRDTRYF. The rearrangement uses TRBV28 and TRBJ2-3, with D maybe TRBD2 (5 bases). This CDR3 is 13 amino acids long. Germline-derived CDR1 and CDR2 are MDHEN and SYDVKM.

A remark on this clonotype: A much larger clone sits a single nucleotide away, making a read error possible. V gene TRBV28 combines with J gene TRBJ1-5; TRBD1 matches at 9 bases. The CDR3 is made up of 19 amino acids. Germline values: CDR1 MDHEN, CDR2 SYDVKM. V shed 8 bases, J shed 1 base, and the junction held 18 bases outside the gene matches. Written as DNA, the CDR3 is TGTGCCAGCGGTCCCCAATCGGGACAGGGTGGGATAAGCAATCAGCCCCAGCATTTT. This gives the protein CASGPQSGQGGISNQPQHF.

This sequence joins TRBV5-6 and TRBJ2-5; the match to TRBD1 covers 9 bases. Per germline, CDR1 SGHDT and CDR2 YYEEEE. The CDR3 totals 14 residues. Trimming took 0 bases from V and 5 from J; bases not matched to a gene: 2. CDR3 in DNA: TGTGCCAGCAGCTTGGGGACAGGGGACGAGACCCAGTACTTC. Translation gives CASSLGTGDETQYF.

This chain links TRBV2 with TRBJ2-1; 9 nucleotides match TRBD2. This CDR3 has 15 amino acids. Germline trimming cut 6 bases from V and 5 bases from J; bases unmatched to any gene: 8. Germline loops: CDR1 SNHLY, CDR2 FYNNEI. CDR3: CASSALAGWDNEQFF. The CDR3 DNA reads as TGTGCCAGCAGCGCTCTAGCGGGATGGGACAATGAGCAGTTCTTC.

This clonotype was observed at least ten times. This chain connects TRBV14 to TRBJ1-2, with D possibly matching TRBD1 (6 bases). Trimming removed 4 bases from V and 2 bases from J, with 17 bases in between. This CDR3 has 16 residues. CDR1 is SGHDN and CDR2 is FVKESK in the germline V gene. The CDR3 DNA reads as TGTGCCAGCAGCCCAGCTGGGGGCAGGGGCAACTATGGCTACACCTTC. It is translated as CASSPAGGRGNYGYTF.

The gene calls are TRBV15 and TRBJ1-2; tentatively, D is TRBD1 (6 bases). Germline loops: CDR1 LNHNV, CDR2 YYDKDF (reference sequence). Trimming removed 1 base from V and 3 bases from J, with 9 bases in between. This CDR3 spans 14 amino acids. The CDR3 DNA follows: TGTGCCACCAGCAGAGGGACAGCAGACTATGGCTACACCTTC. This codes for CATSRGTADYGYTF.

This sequence joins TRBV19 and TRBJ2-3; D is unclear. The CDR3 contains 15 residues. Germline CDR1 LNHDA, CDR2 SQIVND (reference sequence). Trimming removed 6 bases at V and 2 bases at J, with 15 bases between. CDR3 nucleotide sequence: TGTGCCAGTAGCCCCCTCGCGGCAATCACAGATACGCAGTATTTT. Its protein is CASSPLAAITDTQYF.

Of note for this clonotype: A much larger clone lies a single base off, so this may be a read error. The rearrangement uses TRBV7-8 and TRBJ2-7; D is perhaps TRBD1 (5 bases). The V and J ends lost 1 base and 4 bases respectively, with 11 bases between them. CDR3 length: 14 residues. Germline CDR1 reads SGHVS; CDR2 reads FQNEAQ. CDR3: CASSLGSGWYEQYF. CDR3 nucleotide sequence: TGTGCCAGCAGCTTAGGGTCAGGGTGGTACGAGCAGTACTTC. Full variable domain (outside the CDR3, taken from reference TRBV7-8 and TRBJ2-7): GAGVSQSPRYKVAKRGQDVALRCDPISGHVSLFWYQQALGQGPEFLTYFQNEAQLDKSGLPSDRFFAERPEGSVSTLKIQRTQQEDSAVYLCASSLGSGWYEQYFGPGTRLTVT.

This clonotype was counted ten times or more. The chain employs TRBV7-9 and TRBJ1-4; D is unresolved. There are 15 residues in the CDR3. Germline V gene sequence: CDR1 SEHNR, CDR2 FQNEAQ (reference sequence). V lost 1 base, J lost 4 bases, and 10 bases lay in between. CDR3 sequence reads: CASSLDGRINEKLFF. The CDR3 bases are TGTGCCAGCAGCTTAGACGGCAGGATTAATGAAAAACTGTTTTTT. Complete variable domain (other parts from reference TRBV7-9 and TRBJ1-4): DTGVSQNPRHKITKRGQNVTFRCDPISEHNRLYWYRQTLGQGPEFLTYFQNEAQLEKSRLLSDRFSAERPKGSFSTLEIQRTEQGDSAMYLCASSLDGRINEKLFFGSGTQLSVL.